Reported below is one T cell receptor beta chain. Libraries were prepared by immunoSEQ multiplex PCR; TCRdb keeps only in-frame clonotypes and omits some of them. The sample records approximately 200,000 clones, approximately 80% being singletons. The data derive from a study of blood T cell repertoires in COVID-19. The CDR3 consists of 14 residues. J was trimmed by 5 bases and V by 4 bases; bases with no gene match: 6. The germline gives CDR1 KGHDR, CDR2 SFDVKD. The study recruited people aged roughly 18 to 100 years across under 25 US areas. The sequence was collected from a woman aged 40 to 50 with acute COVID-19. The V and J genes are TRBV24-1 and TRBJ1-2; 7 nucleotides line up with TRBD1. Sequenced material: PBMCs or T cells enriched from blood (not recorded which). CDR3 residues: CATSEPGTEYGYTF. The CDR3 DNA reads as TGTGCCACCAGTGAACCCGGGACAGAGTATGGCTACACCTTC.